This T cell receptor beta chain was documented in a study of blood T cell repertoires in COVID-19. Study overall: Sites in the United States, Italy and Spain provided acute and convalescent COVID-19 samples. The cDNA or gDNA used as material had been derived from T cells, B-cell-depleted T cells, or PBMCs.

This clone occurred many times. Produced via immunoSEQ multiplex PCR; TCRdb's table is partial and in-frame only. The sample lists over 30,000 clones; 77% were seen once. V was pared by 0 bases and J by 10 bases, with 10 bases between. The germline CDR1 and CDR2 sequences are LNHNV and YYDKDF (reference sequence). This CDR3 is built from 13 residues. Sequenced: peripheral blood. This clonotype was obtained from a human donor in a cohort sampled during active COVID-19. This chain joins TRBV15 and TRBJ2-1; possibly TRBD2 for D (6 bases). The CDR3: CATSRDYREEQFF. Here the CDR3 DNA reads TGTGCCACCAGCAGAGATTATCGGGAGGAGCAGTTCTTC.